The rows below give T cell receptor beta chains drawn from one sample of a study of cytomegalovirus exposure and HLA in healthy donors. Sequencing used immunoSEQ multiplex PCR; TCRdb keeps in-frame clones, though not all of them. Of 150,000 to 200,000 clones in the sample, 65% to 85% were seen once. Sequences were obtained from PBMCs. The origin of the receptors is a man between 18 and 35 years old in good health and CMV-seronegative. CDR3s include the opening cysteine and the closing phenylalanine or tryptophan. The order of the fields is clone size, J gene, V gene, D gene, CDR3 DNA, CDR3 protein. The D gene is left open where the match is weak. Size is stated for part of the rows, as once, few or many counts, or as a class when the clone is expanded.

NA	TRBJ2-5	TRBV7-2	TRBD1	TGTGCCAGCAGCTCTAGACAGGGAAGTCGTCAAGAGACCCAGTACTTC	CASSSRQGSRQETQYF
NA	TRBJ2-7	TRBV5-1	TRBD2	TGCGCCAGCAGCTTGCAACTAGCGGTGCCCTACGAGCAGTACTTC	CASSLQLAVPYEQYF
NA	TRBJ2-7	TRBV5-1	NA	TGCGCCAGCAGCTTGAACAGGGCCTACGAGCAGTACTTC	CASSLNRAYEQYF
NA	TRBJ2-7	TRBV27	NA	TGTGCCAGCAGAGTTACCGGGACAACCTACTACGAGCAGTACTTC	CASRVTGTTYYEQYF
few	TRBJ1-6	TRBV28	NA	TGTGCCAGCAGTTCCCCCTGGGGGGGCGGTGGTTCACCCCTCCACTTT	CASSSPWGGGGSPLHF
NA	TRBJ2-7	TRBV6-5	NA	TGTGCCAGCAGCTTAGGGGCGGGGCCAAGCTACGAGCAGTACTTC	CASSLGAGPSYEQYF
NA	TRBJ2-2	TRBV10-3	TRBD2	TGTGCCATCAGTAACCAATCGTGGCGGGACTACCTGAACACCGGGGAGCTGTTTTTT	CAISNQSWRDYLNTGELFF
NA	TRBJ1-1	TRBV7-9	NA	TGTGCCAGCAGCTTCGGGTCATTAAACACTGAAGCTTTCTTT	CASSFGSLNTEAFF
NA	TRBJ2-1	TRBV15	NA	TGTGCCACCAGCAGGGGAAGACTAGGCCACAATGAGCAGTTCTTC	CATSRGRLGHNEQFF
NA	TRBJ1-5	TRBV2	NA	TGTGCCAGCAGTGAATCGACAAGTAGCAATCAGCCCCAGCATTTT	CASSESTSSNQPQHF
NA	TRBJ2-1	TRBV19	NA	TGTGCCAGTAGTATTGGGAGCTCCTACAATGAGCAGTTCTTC	CASSIGSSYNEQFF
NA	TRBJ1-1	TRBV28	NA	TGTGCCAGCAGTTTTTTGGGGGAGGGTGAAGCTTTCTTT	CASSFLGEGEAFF
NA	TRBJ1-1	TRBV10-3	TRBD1	TGTGCCATCCGGGACAGGCAAACTAACACTGAAGCTTTCTTT	CAIRDRQTNTEAFF
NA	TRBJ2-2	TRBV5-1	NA	TGCGCCAGCAGGGGTGACGCCGGAAGGGGGTACACCGGGGAGCTGTTTTTT	CASRGDAGRGYTGELFF
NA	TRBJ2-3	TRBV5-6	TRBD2	TGTGCCAGCAGCTTACTCCGGGGACTAGCGGGGAAAAGAGATACGCAGTATTTT	CASSLLRGLAGKRDTQYF
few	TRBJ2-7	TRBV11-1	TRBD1	TGTGCCAGCAGCCCAAGTCGGGACAGCCGTTCCTACGAGCAGTACTTC	CASSPSRDSRSYEQYF
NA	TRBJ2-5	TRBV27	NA	TGTGCCAGCAGTACCCGAGAAACCCAGTACTTC	CASSTRETQYF
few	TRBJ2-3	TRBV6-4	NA	TGTGCCAGCAGTGACTCCGCGTCGCATACGCAGTATTTT	CASSDSASHTQYF
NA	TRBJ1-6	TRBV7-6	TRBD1	TGTGCCAGCAGCTTAGGAAGGACAGGGGGCCTCCTAAATTCACCCCTCCACTTT	CASSLGRTGGLLNSPLHF
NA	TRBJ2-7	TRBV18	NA	TGTGCCAGCTCAAGAGATTTCGAGCAGTACTTC	CASSRDFEQYF
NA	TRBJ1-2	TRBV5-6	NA	TGTGCCAGCAGCTTGGCTGGCAGGGTTTCTAGGTATGGCTACACCTTC	CASSLAGRVSRYGYTF
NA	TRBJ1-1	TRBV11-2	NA	TGTGCCAGCAGCTTAAGCCTTAATGAAGCTTTCTTT	CASSLSLNEAFF
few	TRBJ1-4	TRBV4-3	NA	TGCGCCAGCAGCCAAGATTGGCAGGGCGCAACTAATGAAAAACTGTTTTTT	CASSQDWQGATNEKLFF
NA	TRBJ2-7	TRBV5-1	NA	TGCGCCAGCAGCTTGACAATTCAGGGTTTCCACGAGCAGTACTTC	CASSLTIQGFHEQYF
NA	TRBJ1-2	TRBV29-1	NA	TGCAGCGCTGCGACGGGTGGTGACTATGGCTACACCTTC	CSAATGGDYGYTF
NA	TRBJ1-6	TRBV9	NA	TGTGCCAGCAGCGGAGCAATCTCTAATTCACCCCTCCACTTT	CASSGAISNSPLHF
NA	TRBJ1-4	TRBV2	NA	TGTGCCAGCAGTGAATTCACCAGGGGTGGCGAAAAACTGTTTTTT	CASSEFTRGGEKLFF
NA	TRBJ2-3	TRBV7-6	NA	TGTGCCAGCAGCTCCACGCCTGACCGCGGGACAGATACGCAGTATTTT	CASSSTPDRGTDTQYF
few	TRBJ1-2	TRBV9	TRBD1	TGTGCCAGCAGCCCTCGGACAGGGCGGGGGTATGGCTACACCTTC	CASSPRTGRGYGYTF
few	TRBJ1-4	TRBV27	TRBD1	TGTGCCAGCAGTTTAGCGGACAGGAATGAAAAACTGTTTTTT	CASSLADRNEKLFF
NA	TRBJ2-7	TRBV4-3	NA	TGCGCCAGCAGCCTTGACCGGGACTCCGAGCAGTACTTC	CASSLDRDSEQYF
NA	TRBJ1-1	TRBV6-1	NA	TGTGCCAGCAGCTACGGGGGAGGCACTGAAGCTTTCTTT	CASSYGGGTEAFF
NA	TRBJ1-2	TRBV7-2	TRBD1	TGTGCCAGCAGCCCAGGGACAGGCTTCGCTTTATCCTTC	CASSPGTGFALSF